This T cell receptor (beta chain) was sequenced in a study of T-cell reconstitution after alpha-beta-depleted transplantation in children. Study conclusions and caveats: Fresh T-cell production supplied most of the T-cell counts and diversity seen one year after transplant. By about two months after transplant, alpha-beta T cells reportedly arose from several hundred graft clones that had expanded.

This clonotype was seen many times. The antigen remains undetermined. Unique molecular identifiers were incorporated during preparation of the TCRbeta library. In TCRdb, the PCR reads were re-called with MiXCR into one record per CDR3 protein. Here the sample spans roughly 670,000 distinct CDR3 sequences, about 12% being singletons. CDR3 size: 16 residues. With 5 bases removed from V and 9 bases from J, the gap between germline ends came to 23 bases. Germline V gene lookup returns CDR1 SGHAT and CDR2 FQNNGV. Sequencing used PBMCs, obtained before TCRalphabeta/CD19-depleted stem cell transplant. The receptor was derived from a girl aged 2 to 10 with congenital amegakaryocytic thrombocytopenia, due to receive a stem cell transplant. The chain has TRBV11-2 and TRBJ2-1; D unclear. The CDR3 here is CASSHVSVWYTIEQFF. The CDR3 DNA reads as TGTGCCAGCAGCCACGTATCGGTATGGTACACAATTGAGCAGTTCTTC.